These 31 T cell receptor beta chains were sequenced from one sample in a study of post-analysis software for immune sequencing data. Study-wide points: Comparison of patients with controls showed roughly five TRBV segments more frequent in patients, TRBV5-6, TRBV5-1 and TRBV20-1 among them.

Incorporated into the TCR beta cDNA libraries were unique molecular identifiers, which served to reduce PCR and sequencing biases. One entry per CDR3 protein, called by TCRdb with MiXCR from the PCR reads. The sample shows approximately 770,000 distinct CDR3 sequences, about half of them seen only once. What these receptors recognize is not known. Input material: blood. All receptors derive from a girl between 5 and 17 years old with multiple sclerosis.

This chain uses TRBV7-9 with TRBJ2-1, with 9 bases fitting TRBD1. The CDR3 extends over 14 amino acids. In germline, CDR1 is SEHNR, CDR2 FQNEAQ (reference sequence). J was trimmed by 3 bases and V by 8 bases; bases with no gene match: 5. The chain's CDR3 is CASVGQGLYNEQFF. As DNA, the CDR3 is TGTGCCAGCGTCGGACAGGGGCTCTACAATGAGCAGTTCTTC.

This clonotype came up a few times. The V call is TRBV7-3, the J call TRBJ2-3; D perhaps matches TRBD2 (5 bases). CDR1 is SGHTA and CDR2 is FQGTGA in the germline V gene. The CDR3 loop spans 14 amino acids. Trimming stripped 2 bases from V and 3 bases from J, with 9 bases between. CDR3 in DNA: TGTGCCAGCAGCTTATCTCTAGCTACAGATACGCAGTATTTT. This sequence encodes CASSLSLATDTQYF.

The chain links TRBV18 to TRBJ2-7; 7 bases map to TRBD1. The J segment lost 0 bases and the V segment lost 6 bases, leaving 8 bases of the junction unmatched. The CDR3 totals 15 residues. CDR1 KGHSH and CDR2 LQKENI come from the germline V gene. CDR3 loop: CASSLDRWSSYEQYF. As DNA, the CDR3 is TGTGCCAGCTCCTTGGACAGGTGGAGCTCCTACGAGCAGTACTTC. Based on the CDR3 plus reference TRBV18 and TRBJ2-7, the full variable domain is NAGVMQNPRHLVRRRGQEARLRCSPMKGHSHVYWYRQLPEEGLKFMVYLQKENIIDESGMPKERFSAEFPKEGPSILRIQQVVRGDSAAYFCASSLDRWSSYEQYFGPGTRLTVT.

This clonotype has more than one count but fewer than ten. The V gene is TRBV28, the J gene TRBJ2-7; 8 positions match TRBD1. Germline V gene lookup returns CDR1 MDHEN and CDR2 SYDVKM. The CDR3 covers 17 residues. V was clipped by 3 bases and J by 1 base; unmatched bases: 11. CDR3 sequence: CASSLPETGERSYEQYF. The CDR3 region has the DNA TGTGCCAGCAGTTTGCCCGAGACAGGGGAAAGATCCTACGAGCAGTACTTC. Full variable domain (rest looked up from reference TRBV28 and TRBJ2-7): DVKVTQSSRYLVKRTGEKVFLECVQDMDHENMFWYRQDPGLGLRLIYFSYDVKMKEKGDIPEGYSVSREKKERFSLILESASTNQTSMYLCASSLPETGERSYEQYFGPGTRLTVT.

The rearrangement joins TRBV12-3 or TRBV12-4 to TRBJ2-7; TRBD2 matches at 7 bases. The CDR3 covers 15 residues. Trimming took 5 bases from V and 0 from J; bases not matched to a gene: 7. The CDR3 bases are TGTGCCAGCAGTCTCGAGCGGGACCACTCCTACGAGCAGTACTTC. Translated, it gives CASSLERDHSYEQYF.

The chain links TRBV7-3 to TRBJ2-1; 13 bases align to TRBD2. The CDR3 consists of 17 residues. J lost 6 bases, V lost 5 bases, and 10 bases had no gene match. The germline V gene has CDR1 SGHTA and CDR2 FQGTGA. The CDR3 sequence is CASSQRARTSGSNEQFF. As DNA, the CDR3 is TGTGCCAGCAGCCAAAGGGCCCGGACTAGCGGGAGCAATGAGCAGTTCTTC.

The sample holds a few counts of this clonotype. The rearrangement links TRBV6-5 to TRBJ2-3, with D unresolved. Trimming removed 6 bases at V and 7 bases at J, with 8 bases between. CDR1 and CDR2 from the germline V gene are MNHEY and SVGAGI. The CDR3 is 11 amino acids. In nucleotides, the CDR3 is TGTGCCAGCAGATCCCAACATACGCAGTATTTT. It codes for CASRSQHTQYF.

The rearrangement uses TRBV20-1 and TRBJ1-2; 8 bases line up with TRBD1. Trimming at V came to 0 bases and at J to 3 bases, leaving 12 bases not matched to a gene. CDR1 DFQATT and CDR2 SNEGSKA come from the germline V gene (reference sequence). This CDR3 region has 17 residues. CDR3 sequence: CSARDWTGSSPDYGYTF. CDR3 nucleotides: TGCAGTGCTAGAGATTGGACAGGGAGTAGCCCTGACTATGGCTACACCTTC.

J is TRBJ1-1 and V is TRBV6-1; D call uncertain. Trimming left V 5 bases short and J 0 bases short, with 7 bases between. Germline-derived CDR1 and CDR2 are MNHNS and SASEGT. The CDR3 runs 13 residues. The CDR3 region has the DNA TGTGCCAGCAGTAGAAACATGAACACTGAAGCTTTCTTT. As protein: CASSRNMNTEAFF.

The genes are TRBV9 and TRBJ2-1; TRBD2 agrees at 9 bases. The V gene's germline CDR1 is SGDLS and CDR2 YYNGEE. Trimming cost V 4 bases and J 8 bases; bases outside gene matches: 10. CDR3 size: 15 residues. CDR3: CASSPSPGLAHEQFF. The CDR3 DNA is TGTGCCAGCAGCCCCTCCCCGGGACTAGCCCATGAGCAGTTCTTC.

There are a few counts of this clonotype. The chain joins TRBV11-2 to TRBJ1-4; the D gene is possibly TRBD1 (6 bases). CDR3 length equals 17 residues. Germline V CDR1 and CDR2: SGHAT, FQNNGV. The germline V and J ends were trimmed by 0 bases and 3 bases, with 14 bases remaining between them. The CDR3 loop reads CASSLDLLTGPNEKLFF. The CDR3 DNA reads as TGTGCCAGCAGCTTAGATTTATTGACAGGACCTAATGAAAAACTGTTTTTT.

This rearrangement joins TRBV6-6 to TRBJ1-2; weak D call: TRBD1 (5 bases). The CDR3 extends over 16 amino acids. Germline CDR1 MNHNY, CDR2 SVGAGI (reference sequence). Deletions cut 7 bases from V and 3 bases from J, with 21 bases between. The CDR3 reads CASTRTQGALDYGYTF. The CDR3 coding sequence is TGTGCCAGCACCCGGACGCAAGGGGCCCTAGACTATGGCTACACCTTC.

The V gene is TRBV5-1, the J gene TRBJ2-1; D gene uncertain. Germline lookup yields CDR1 SGHRS and CDR2 YFSETQ. The CDR3 is made up of 13 amino acids. Deletions cut 1 base from V and 5 bases from J, with 7 bases between. In DNA form, the CDR3 reads TGCGCCAGCAGCTTGCAGGTAAACAATGAGCAGTTCTTC. Protein: CASSLQVNNEQFF.

J is TRBJ1-2 and V is TRBV12-3 or TRBV12-4; 8 bases are a match to TRBD1. The CDR3 totals 14 residues. The junction had 5 bases not matched to a gene; V was cut back by 6 bases and J by 2 bases. CDR3 coding DNA: TGTGCCAGCAGCGAGACAGGGGACAACTATGGCTACACCTTC. It encodes CASSETGDNYGYTF.

The CDR3 region has the DNA TGTGCCAGCAGCTACCGGACTAGCGGGAGGGATACGCAGTATTTT. Protein product: CASSYRTSGRDTQYF. J is TRBJ2-3 and V is TRBV7-2; TRBD2 matches at 14 bases. V trimming: 4 bases; J trimming: 6 bases; junction bases outside the gene matches: 3. Germline V lookup: CDR1 SGHTA, CDR2 FQGNSA. The CDR3 runs 15 residues. Together with reference TRBV7-2 and TRBJ2-3, the CDR3 gives the full variable domain: GAGVSQSPSNKVTEKGKDVELRCDPISGHTALYWYRQSLGQGLEFLIYFQGNSAPDKSGLPSDRFSAERTGGSVSTLTIQRTQQEDSAVYLCASSYRTSGRDTQYFGPGTRLTVL.

The chain combines TRBV28 with TRBJ2-1; 8 bases are a match to TRBD2. The CDR3 loop spans 15 amino acids. In germline, CDR1 is MDHEN, CDR2 SYDVKM. Unmatched junction bases numbered 11, after V lost 6 bases and J lost 7 bases. The CDR3 is CASSRGGPRGNEQFF. The CDR3 coding sequence is TGTGCCAGCAGCCGGGGGGGCCCGAGGGGGAATGAGCAGTTCTTC.

This clonotype was picked up one time. V is TRBV6-1 and J is TRBJ2-1; 8 bases map to TRBD1. The V and J ends lost 3 bases and 10 bases, in that order; junction bases with no gene match: 8. Germline values: CDR1 MNHNS, CDR2 SASEGT. The length of the CDR3 is 14 residues. The CDR3: CASSDRRTGHEQFF. CDR3 coding DNA: TGTGCCAGCAGTGACAGGAGGACAGGGCACGAGCAGTTCTTC.

The chain combines TRBV7-8 with TRBJ1-1; no reliable D call. Looked up from germline, CDR1 is SGHVS and CDR2 is FQNEAQ. V was shortened by 5 bases and J by 1 base, with 11 bases between the two germline ends. CDR3 length: 14 amino acids. CDR3 DNA: TGTGCCAGCAGCCCCGGGGATCAGAACACTGAAGCTTTCTTT. Protein sequence: CASSPGDQNTEAFF.

The rearrangement uses TRBV5-1 and TRBJ2-5; D could derive from TRBD1 or TRBD2 (5 bases each). This CDR3 contains 14 residues. CDR1 is SGHRS and CDR2 is YFSETQ in the germline V gene. Trimming left V 4 bases short and J 2 bases short, with 12 bases between. The CDR3 loop is CASSPGRFQETQYF. The CDR3, as DNA: TGCGCCAGCAGCCCGGGGCGGTTTCAAGAGACCCAGTACTTC.

The chain carries TRBV19 and TRBJ2-7; 8 bases match TRBD1. J was trimmed by 3 bases and V by 5 bases; bases with no gene match: 9. CDR1 is LNHDA and CDR2 is SQIVND in the germline V gene (reference sequence). This CDR3 spans 15 amino acids. For the CDR3, the DNA is TGTGCCAGTAGTGTACCGGACAGGGAACTCTACGAGCAGTACTTC. It yields the protein CASSVPDRELYEQYF.

For the CDR3, the DNA is TGTGCCAGCAGCCCTCAGGGGGATTATACGCAGTATTTT. This gives the protein CASSPQGDYTQYF. This chain links TRBV7-9 with TRBJ2-3; 7 bases are a match to TRBD1. Germline V gene sequence: CDR1 SEHNR, CDR2 FQNEAQ (reference sequence). With V trimmed by 5 bases and J by 7 bases, 6 bases remained unmatched. This CDR3 is 13 amino acids long.

The J gene is TRBJ1-1, the V gene TRBV3-1; D is perhaps TRBD1 (5 bases). The germline V gene encodes CDR1 LGHDT and CDR2 YNNKEL (reference sequence). This CDR3 is 16 amino acids long. Trimming removed 0 bases from V and 1 base from J, with 12 bases in between. For the CDR3, the DNA is TGTGCCAGCAGCCAAGATAGAGGGGTTAAGAACACTGAAGCTTTCTTT. This codes for CASSQDRGVKNTEAFF.

The rearrangement uses TRBV6-1 and TRBJ2-7; no clear D gene. CDR1 MNHNS and CDR2 SASEGT come from the germline V gene. CDR3 size: 13 residues. Trimming left V 8 bases short and J 2 bases short, with 13 bases between. In DNA form, the CDR3 reads TGTGCCAGCGTTCTCGCGGATCCCTACGAGCAGTACTTC. Protein product: CASVLADPYEQYF.

This rearrangement joins TRBV7-9 to TRBJ2-7, with unresolved D. Per germline, CDR1 SEHNR and CDR2 FQNEAQ (reference sequence). This CDR3 is 15 amino acids long. Deletions cut 7 bases from V and 5 bases from J, with 21 bases between. CDR3 nucleotide sequence: TGTGCCAGCAACTCTCACACCCCCAAAGGCCACGAGCAGTACTTC. It yields the protein CASNSHTPKGHEQYF.

This chain joins TRBV20-1 and TRBJ2-3; tentatively, D is TRBD2 (6 bases). Germline loops: CDR1 DFQATT, CDR2 SNEGSKA (reference sequence). CDR3 length: 14 amino acids. With 4 bases removed from V and 1 base from J, the gap between germline ends came to 12 bases. The CDR3, as DNA: TGCAGTGCTAAACCGGGACTGGGCACAGATACGCAGTATTTT. Translating gives CSAKPGLGTDTQYF.

The chain uses TRBV27 and TRBJ2-3; 10 bases are shared with TRBD2. Germline V gene sequence: CDR1 MNHEY, CDR2 SMNVEV (reference sequence). This CDR3 region has 16 residues. With 4 bases clipped from V and 1 base from J, the junction kept 5 bases outside the gene matches. The CDR3 DNA reads as TGTGCCAGCAGTTCCCGACTAGCGGGCCGCACAGATACGCAGTATTTT. Translated: CASSSRLAGRTDTQYF.

The chain's CDR3 is CASAGQGREQYF. The CDR3 DNA sequence: TGTGCCAGCGCCGGACAGGGCAGGGAGCAGTACTTC. V and J are TRBV12-3 or TRBV12-4 and TRBJ2-4; 8 bases align to TRBD1. Trimming at V came to 8 bases and at J to 13 bases, leaving 10 bases not matched to a gene. The CDR3 extends over 12 amino acids.

The CDR3 nucleotides are TGTGCCAGCGGCGACCGGGACCAATACGAGCAGTACTTC. Protein sequence: CASGDRDQYEQYF. The V call is TRBV12-3 or TRBV12-4, the J call TRBJ2-7; D tentatively reads TRBD1 or TRBD2 (5 bases each). This CDR3 region has 13 residues. Trimming stripped 8 bases from V and 4 bases from J, with 15 bases between.

This clonotype was seen a few times. V usage is TRBV6-2 or TRBV6-3 and J usage is TRBJ1-5; D may be TRBD1 (5 bases). Germline CDR1 and CDR2: MNHEY and SVGEGT. The CDR3 runs to 15 residues. V lost 0 bases to trimming and J lost 4 bases, with 10 bases between them. Here the CDR3 reads CASSYSSGGNQPQHF. In DNA, the CDR3 is TGTGCCAGCAGTTACTCGTCGGGGGGGAATCAGCCCCAGCATTTT.

This clonotype was picked up a small number of times. V gene TRBV12-3 or TRBV12-4 combines with J gene TRBJ2-3; D is unclear. This CDR3 has 11 residues. V was trimmed by 7 bases and J by 5 bases, leaving 7 bases between them. CDR3 amino acids: CASMLLDTQYF. The CDR3 bases are TGTGCCAGCATGTTACTAGATACGCAGTATTTT.

The chain links TRBV2 to TRBJ1-2, with 10 bases lining up with TRBD1. V was pared by 6 bases and J by 7 bases, with 5 bases of the junction left unmatched. The CDR3 sequence is 13 residues long. Germline CDR1 SNHLY, CDR2 FYNNEI. In DNA form, the CDR3 reads TGTGCCAGCAGGGGACAGGGGTCGAGTGGCTACACCTTC. This translates into CASRGQGSSGYTF.